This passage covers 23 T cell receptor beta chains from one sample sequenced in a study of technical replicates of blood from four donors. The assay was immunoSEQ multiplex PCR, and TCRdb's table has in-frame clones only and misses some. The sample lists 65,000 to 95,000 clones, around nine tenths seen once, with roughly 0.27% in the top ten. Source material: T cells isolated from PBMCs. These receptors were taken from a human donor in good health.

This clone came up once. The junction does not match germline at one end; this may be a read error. This chain's CDR3 is CATWDSSGSSSSEQYF. In nucleotides, the CDR3 is TGTGCCACCTGGGACTCGAGCGGGAGTTCCTCCTCCGAGCAGTACTTC. The chain employs TRBV10-3 and TRBJ2-7; 8 nucleotides agree with TRBD2. The CDR3 totals 16 residues. Germline CDR1 ENHRY, CDR2 SYGVKD.

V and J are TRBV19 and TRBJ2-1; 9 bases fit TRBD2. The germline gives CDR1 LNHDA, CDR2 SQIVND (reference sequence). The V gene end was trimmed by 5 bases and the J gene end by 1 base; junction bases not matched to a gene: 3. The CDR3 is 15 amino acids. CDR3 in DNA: TGTGCCAGTAGTCGGAGCGGGGGGTCCTACAATGAGCAGTTCTTC. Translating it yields CASSRSGGSYNEQFF.

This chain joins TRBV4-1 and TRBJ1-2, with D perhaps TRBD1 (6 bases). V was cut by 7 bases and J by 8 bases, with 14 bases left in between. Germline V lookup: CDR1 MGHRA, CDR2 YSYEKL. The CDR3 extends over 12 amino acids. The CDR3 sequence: CASNSGARGYTF. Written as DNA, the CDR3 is TGCGCCAGCAACTCAGGGGCGCGGGGCTACACCTTC.

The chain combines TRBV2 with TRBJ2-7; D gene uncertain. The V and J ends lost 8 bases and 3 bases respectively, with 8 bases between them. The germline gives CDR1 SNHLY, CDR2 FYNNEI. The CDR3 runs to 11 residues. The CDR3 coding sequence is TGTGCCAGCTCCTACTTCTACGAGCAGTACTTC. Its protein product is CASSYFYEQYF.

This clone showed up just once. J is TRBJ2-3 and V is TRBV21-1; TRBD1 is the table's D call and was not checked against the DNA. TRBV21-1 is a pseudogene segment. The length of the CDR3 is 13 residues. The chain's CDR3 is CASDDRAADTQYF. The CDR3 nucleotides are TGTGCCAGCGATGACAGGGCCGCAGATACGCAGTATTTT.

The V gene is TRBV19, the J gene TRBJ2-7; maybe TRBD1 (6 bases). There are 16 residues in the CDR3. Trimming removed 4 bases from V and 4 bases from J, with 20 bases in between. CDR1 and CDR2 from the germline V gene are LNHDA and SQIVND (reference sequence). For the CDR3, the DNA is TGTGCCAGTAGTAAATCCTACTGGACAGTACAATACGAGCAGTACTTC. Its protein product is CASSKSYWTVQYEQYF.

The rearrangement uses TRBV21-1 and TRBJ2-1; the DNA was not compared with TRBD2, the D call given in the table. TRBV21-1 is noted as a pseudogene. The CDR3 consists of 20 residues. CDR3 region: CASSKGKGLAGGRIGNEQFF. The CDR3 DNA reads TGTGCCAGCAGCAAAGGAAAGGGACTAGCGGGGGGGAGAATTGGCAATGAGCAGTTCTTC.

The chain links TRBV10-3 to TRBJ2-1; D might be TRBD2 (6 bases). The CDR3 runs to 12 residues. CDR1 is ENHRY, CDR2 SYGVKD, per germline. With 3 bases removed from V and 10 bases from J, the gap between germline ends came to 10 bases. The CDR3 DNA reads TGTGCCATCAGTGATGCGGGGCAAGAGCAGTTCTTC. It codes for CAISDAGQEQFF.

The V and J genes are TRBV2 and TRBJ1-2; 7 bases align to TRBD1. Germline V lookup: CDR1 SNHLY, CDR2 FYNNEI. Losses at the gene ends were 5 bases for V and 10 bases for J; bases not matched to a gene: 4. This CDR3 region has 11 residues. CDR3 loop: CASSLTGDYTF. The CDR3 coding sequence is TGTGCCAGCAGTCTTACAGGGGACTACACCTTC.

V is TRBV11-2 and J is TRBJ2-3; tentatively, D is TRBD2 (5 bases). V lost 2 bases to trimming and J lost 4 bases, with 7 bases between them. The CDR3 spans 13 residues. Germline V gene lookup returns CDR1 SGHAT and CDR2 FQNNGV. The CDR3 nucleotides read TGTGCCAGCAGCTTACGGCGGGCAGATACGCAGTATTTT. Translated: CASSLRRADTQYF.

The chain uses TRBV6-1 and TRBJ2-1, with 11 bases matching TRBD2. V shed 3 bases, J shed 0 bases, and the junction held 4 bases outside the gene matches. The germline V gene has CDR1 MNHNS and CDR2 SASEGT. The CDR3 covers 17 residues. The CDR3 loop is CASSEGTSGSSYNEQFF. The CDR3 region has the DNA TGTGCCAGCAGTGAGGGGACTAGCGGAAGCTCCTACAATGAGCAGTTCTTC.

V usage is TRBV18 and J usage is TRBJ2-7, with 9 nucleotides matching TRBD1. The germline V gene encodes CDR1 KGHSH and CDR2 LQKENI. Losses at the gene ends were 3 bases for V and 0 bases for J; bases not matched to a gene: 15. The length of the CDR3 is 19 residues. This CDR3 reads CASSPQRRDGTGSSYEQYF. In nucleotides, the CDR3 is TGTGCCAGCTCACCCCAACGTAGGGACGGGACAGGGAGCTCCTACGAGCAGTACTTC.

CDR3 nucleotide sequence: TGTGCCAGCAGCCGCTTACTAGCGGTCTACAATGAGCAGTTCTTC. This translates into CASSRLLAVYNEQFF. J is TRBJ2-1 and V is TRBV14; TRBD2 aligns across 8 bases. V dropped 4 bases and J dropped 3; count of bases not matched to a gene: 5. The CDR3 has 15 amino acids. Germline V gene data show CDR1 as SGHDN and CDR2 as FVKESK.

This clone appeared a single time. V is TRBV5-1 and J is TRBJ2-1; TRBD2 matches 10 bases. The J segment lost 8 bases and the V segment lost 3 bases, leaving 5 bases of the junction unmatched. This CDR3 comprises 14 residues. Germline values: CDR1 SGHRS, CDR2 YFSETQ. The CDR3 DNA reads TGCGCCAGCAGCTCACAGCGGGGGGGCGATGAGCAGTTCTTC. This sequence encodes CASSSQRGGDEQFF.

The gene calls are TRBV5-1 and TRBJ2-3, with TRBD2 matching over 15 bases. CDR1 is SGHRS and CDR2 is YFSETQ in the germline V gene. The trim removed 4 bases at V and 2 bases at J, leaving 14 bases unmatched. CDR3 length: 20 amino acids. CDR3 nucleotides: TGCGCCAGCAGCGTGGGACTAGCGGGAGGTTCGGCCCGTAACACAGATACGCAGTATTTT. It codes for CASSVGLAGGSARNTDTQYF.

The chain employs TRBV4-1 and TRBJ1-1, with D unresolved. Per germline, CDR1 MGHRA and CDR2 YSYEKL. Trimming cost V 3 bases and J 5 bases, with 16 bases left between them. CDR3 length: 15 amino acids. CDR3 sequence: CASSQGGGKRTEAFF. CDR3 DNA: TGCGCCAGCAGCCAGGGTGGAGGGAAGCGGACTGAAGCTTTCTTT.

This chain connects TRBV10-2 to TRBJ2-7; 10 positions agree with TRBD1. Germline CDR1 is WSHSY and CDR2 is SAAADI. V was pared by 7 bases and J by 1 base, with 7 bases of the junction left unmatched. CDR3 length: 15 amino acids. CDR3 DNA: TGCGCCAGCAATCCCCGGGACAGGGGTTCCTACGAGCAGTACTTC. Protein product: CASNPRDRGSYEQYF.

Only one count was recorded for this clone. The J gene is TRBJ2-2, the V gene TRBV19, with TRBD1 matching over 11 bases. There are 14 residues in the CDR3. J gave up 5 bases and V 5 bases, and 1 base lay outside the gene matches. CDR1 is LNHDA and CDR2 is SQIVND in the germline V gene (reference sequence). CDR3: CASSGTGGTGELFF. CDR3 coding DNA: TGTGCCAGTAGTGGGACAGGGGGTACCGGGGAGCTGTTTTTT.

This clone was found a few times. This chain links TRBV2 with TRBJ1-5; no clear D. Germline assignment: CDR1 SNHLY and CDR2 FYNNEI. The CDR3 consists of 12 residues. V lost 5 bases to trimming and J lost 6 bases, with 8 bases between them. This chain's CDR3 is CASSNSGQPQHF. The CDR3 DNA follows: TGTGCCAGCAGTAACTCGGGTCAGCCCCAGCATTTT.

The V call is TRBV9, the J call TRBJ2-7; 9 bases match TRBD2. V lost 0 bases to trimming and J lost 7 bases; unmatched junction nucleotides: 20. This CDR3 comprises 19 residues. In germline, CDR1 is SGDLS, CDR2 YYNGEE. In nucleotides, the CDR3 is TGTGCCAGCAGCGTAGTCCGGGTGGTTAGCGGGGGCCCCTATGGGGAGCAGTACTTC. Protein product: CASSVVRVVSGGPYGEQYF.

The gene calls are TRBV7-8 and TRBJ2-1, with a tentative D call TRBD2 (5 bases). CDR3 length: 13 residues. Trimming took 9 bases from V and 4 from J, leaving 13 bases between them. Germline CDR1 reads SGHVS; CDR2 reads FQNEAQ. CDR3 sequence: CASERSPYNEQFF. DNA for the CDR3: TGTGCCAGTGAGCGGTCCCCTTACAATGAGCAGTTCTTC. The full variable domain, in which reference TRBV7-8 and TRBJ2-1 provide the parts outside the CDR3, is GAGVSQSPRYKVAKRGQDVALRCDPISGHVSLFWYQQALGQGPEFLTYFQNEAQLDKSGLPSDRFFAERPEGSVSTLKIQRTQQEDSAVYLCASERSPYNEQFFGPGTRLTVL.

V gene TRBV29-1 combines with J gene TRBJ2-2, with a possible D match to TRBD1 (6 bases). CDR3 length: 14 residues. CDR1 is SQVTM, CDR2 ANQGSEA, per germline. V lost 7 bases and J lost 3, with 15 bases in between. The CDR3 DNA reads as TGCAGCGCCAACACAGGGTTGGACACCGGGGAGCTGTTTTTT. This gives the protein CSANTGLDTGELFF.

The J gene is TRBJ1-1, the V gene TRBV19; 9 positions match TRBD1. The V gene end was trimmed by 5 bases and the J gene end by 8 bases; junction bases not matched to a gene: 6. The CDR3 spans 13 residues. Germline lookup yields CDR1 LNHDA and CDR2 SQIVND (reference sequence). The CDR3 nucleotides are TGTGCCAGTAGTCCTCGGGGACAGGGCGAAGCTTTCTTT. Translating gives CASSPRGQGEAFF.